This T cell receptor (beta chain) was profiled in a study of shared T cell receptors in the human thymus. Sequenced by immunoSEQ multiplex PCR; TCRdb stores in-frame clones only, minus some. The data hold about 380,000 clones, with 95% observed a single time. Between the trimmed V and J ends, which lost 0 bases and 0 bases, there was a span of 7 bases. Looked up from germline, CDR1 is SGHTS and CDR2 is YDEGEE. CDR3 length equals 15 residues. The sequencing input was thymocytes. This chain connects TRBV5-8 to TRBJ1-5, with a weak D call TRBD1 (6 bases). This TCR was sampled from a human donor. DNA for the CDR3: TGTGCCAGCAGCTTGGAGGGGGATAGCAATCAGCCCCAGCATTTT. Translated, it gives CASSLEGDSNQPQHF. Looking up the rest from reference TRBV5-8 and TRBJ1-5 gives the full variable domain: EAGVTQSPTHLIKTRGQQATLRCSPISGHTSVYWYQQALGLGLQFLLWYDEGEERNRGNFPPRFSGRQFPNYSSELNVNALELEDSALYLCASSLEGDSNQPQHFGDGTRLSIL.